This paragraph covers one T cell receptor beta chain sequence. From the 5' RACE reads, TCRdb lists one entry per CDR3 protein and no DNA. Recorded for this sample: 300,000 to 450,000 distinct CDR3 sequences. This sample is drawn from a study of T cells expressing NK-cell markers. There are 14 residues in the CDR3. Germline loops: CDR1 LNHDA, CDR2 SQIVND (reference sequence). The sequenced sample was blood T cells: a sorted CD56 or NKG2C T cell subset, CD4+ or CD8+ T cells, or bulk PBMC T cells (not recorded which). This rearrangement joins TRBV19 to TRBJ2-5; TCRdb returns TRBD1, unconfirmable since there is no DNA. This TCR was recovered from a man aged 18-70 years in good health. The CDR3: CASSRYGIKETQYF.